This record concerns one T cell receptor (beta chain) sequence. The sample originates from a study of blood T cell repertoires in COVID-19. Original processing notes: How many nucleated cells were present was estimated from reference gene primer amplification. Clones were sequenced by immunoSEQ multiplex PCR, and TCRdb holds only the in-frame ones, with some missing. For V, J and clone size, that table is used; D and trimming come from the DNA. This sample has under 200,000 clones; around 77% occur once, and the top ten carry roughly 2.8%. Between the trimmed V and J ends, which lost 6 bases and 0 bases, there was a span of 15 bases. Germline values: CDR1 SGHRS, CDR2 YFSETQ. The CDR3 contains 15 residues.

The chain employs TRBV5-1 and TRBJ1-1; D remains ambiguous. This TCR was sampled from a man in his 70s with acute or convalescent COVID-19. Input material: peripheral blood. The CDR3: CASTVGSGMNTEAFF. CDR3 nucleotide sequence: TGCGCCAGCACCGTGGGGTCCGGGATGAACACTGAAGCTTTCTTT.